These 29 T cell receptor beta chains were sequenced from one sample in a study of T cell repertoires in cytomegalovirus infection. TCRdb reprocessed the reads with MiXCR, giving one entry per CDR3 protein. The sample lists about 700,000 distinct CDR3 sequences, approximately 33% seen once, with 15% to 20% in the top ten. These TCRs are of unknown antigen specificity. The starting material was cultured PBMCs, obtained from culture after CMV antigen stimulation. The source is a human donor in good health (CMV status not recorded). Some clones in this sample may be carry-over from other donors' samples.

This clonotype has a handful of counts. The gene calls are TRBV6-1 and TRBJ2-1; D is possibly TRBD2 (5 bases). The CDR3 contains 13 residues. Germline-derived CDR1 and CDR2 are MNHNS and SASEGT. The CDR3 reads CASAPGAYNEQFF. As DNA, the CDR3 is TGTGCAAGTGCCCCCGGGGCCTACAATGAGCAGTTCTTC.

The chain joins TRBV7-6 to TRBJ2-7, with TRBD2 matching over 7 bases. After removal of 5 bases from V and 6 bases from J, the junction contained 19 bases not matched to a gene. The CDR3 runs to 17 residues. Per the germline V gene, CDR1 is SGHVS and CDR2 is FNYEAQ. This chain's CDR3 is CASSVGRVAGAGGEQYF. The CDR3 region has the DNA TGTGCCAGCAGCGTGGGAAGGGTCGCGGGAGCCGGGGGCGAGCAGTACTTC.

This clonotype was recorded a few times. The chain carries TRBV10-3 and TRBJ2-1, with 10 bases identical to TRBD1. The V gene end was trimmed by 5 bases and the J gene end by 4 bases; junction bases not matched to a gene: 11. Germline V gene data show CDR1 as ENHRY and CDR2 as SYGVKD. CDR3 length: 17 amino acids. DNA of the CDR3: TGTGCCATCAGTCAACCACTACGGGACAGGGGTTACAATGAGCAGTTCTTC. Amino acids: CAISQPLRDRGYNEQFF.

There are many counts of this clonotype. CDR3: CASSPRVQVDTGELFF. Here the CDR3 DNA reads TGTGCCAGCAGCCCGCGGGTGCAGGTGGACACCGGGGAGCTGTTTTTT. This rearrangement joins TRBV7-2 to TRBJ2-2; TRBD2 is a possible D gene (5 bases). The CDR3 consists of 16 residues. V dropped 5 bases and J dropped 3 bases, with 16 bases sitting between them. The V gene's germline CDR1 is SGHTA and CDR2 FQGNSA.

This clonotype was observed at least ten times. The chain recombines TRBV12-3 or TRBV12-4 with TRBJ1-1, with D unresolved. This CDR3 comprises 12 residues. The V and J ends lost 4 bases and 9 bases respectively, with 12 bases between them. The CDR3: CASSYSPPKAFF. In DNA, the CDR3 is TGTGCCAGCAGTTATTCTCCGCCCAAAGCTTTCTTT.

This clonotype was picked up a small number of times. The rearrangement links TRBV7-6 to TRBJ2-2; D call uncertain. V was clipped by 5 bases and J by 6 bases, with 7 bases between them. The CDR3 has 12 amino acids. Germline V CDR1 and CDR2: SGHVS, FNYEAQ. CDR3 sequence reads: CASSRNSGELFF. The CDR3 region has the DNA TGTGCCAGCAGCCGAAATTCCGGGGAGCTGTTTTTT.

The CDR3 loop is CASSSTGDFDEQYF. The CDR3 nucleotides are TGTGCCAGCTCATCGACAGGGGATTTTGACGAGCAGTACTTC. The gene calls are TRBV18 and TRBJ2-7, with 8 bases identical to TRBD1. The CDR3 length is 14 residues. The germline V gene has CDR1 KGHSH and CDR2 LQKENI. The J segment lost 5 bases and the V segment lost 5 bases, leaving 8 bases of the junction unmatched.

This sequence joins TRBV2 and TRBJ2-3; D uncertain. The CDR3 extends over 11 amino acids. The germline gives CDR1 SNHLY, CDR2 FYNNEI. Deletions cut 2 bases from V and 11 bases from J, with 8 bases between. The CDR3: CASSEQRRQYF. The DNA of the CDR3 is TGTGCCAGCAGTGAACAGAGGAGGCAGTATTTT.

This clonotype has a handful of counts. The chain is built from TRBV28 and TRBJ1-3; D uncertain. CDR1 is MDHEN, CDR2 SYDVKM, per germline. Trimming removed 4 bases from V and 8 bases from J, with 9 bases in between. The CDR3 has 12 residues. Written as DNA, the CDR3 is TGTGCCAGCAGTTCGGTCCGATACACCATATATTTT. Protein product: CASSSVRYTIYF.

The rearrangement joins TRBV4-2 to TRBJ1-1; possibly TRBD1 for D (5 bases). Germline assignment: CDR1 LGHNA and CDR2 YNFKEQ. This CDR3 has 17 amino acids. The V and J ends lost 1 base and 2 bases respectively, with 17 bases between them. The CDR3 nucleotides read TGTGCCAGCAGCCAAGCTAGCGGGGGGTCGGGAAACACTGAAGCTTTCTTT. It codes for CASSQASGGSGNTEAFF.

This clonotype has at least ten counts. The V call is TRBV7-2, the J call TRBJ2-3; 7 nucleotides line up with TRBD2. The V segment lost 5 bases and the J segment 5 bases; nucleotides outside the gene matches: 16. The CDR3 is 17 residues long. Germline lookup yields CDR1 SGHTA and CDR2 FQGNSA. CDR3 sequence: CASSRDRGGGAQDTQYF. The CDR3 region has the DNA TGTGCCAGCAGCCGGGACCGAGGCGGGGGTGCGCAAGATACGCAGTATTTT.

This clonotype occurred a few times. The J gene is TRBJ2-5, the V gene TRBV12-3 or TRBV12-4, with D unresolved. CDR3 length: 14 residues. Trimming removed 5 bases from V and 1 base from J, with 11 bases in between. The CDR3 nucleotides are TGTGCCAGCAGTCCTCGGGCAGGCCAAGAGACCCAGTACTTC. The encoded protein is CASSPRAGQETQYF.

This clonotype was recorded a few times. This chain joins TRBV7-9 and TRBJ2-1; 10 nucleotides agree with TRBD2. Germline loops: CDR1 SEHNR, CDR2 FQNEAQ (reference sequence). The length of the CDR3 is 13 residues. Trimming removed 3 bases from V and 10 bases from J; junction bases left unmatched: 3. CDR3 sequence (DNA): TGTGCCAGCAGCTTGAGCGGGAGGGACGAGCAGTTCTTC. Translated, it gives CASSLSGRDEQFF.

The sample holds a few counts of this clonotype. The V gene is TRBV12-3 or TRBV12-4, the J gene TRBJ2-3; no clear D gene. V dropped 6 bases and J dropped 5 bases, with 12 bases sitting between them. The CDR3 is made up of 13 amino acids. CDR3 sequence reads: CASSTRLRDTQYF. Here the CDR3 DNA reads TGTGCCAGCAGCACTCGCTTAAGAGATACGCAGTATTTT.

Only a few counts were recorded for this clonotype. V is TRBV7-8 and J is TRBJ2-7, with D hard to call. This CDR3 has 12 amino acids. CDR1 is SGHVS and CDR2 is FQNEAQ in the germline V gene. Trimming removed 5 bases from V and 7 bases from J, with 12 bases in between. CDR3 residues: CASSTRTGEQYF. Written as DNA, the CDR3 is TGTGCCAGCAGCACCCGTACTGGAGAGCAGTACTTC.

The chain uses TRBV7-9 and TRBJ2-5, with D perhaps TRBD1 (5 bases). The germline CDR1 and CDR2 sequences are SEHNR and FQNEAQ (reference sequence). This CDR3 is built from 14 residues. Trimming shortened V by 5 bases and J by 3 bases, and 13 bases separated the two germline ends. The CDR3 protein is CASSELGREETQYF. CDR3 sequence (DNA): TGTGCCAGCAGCGAGCTGGGCAGGGAAGAGACCCAGTACTTC.

CDR3 nucleotide sequence: TGTGCCAGCACCAGGGGGATCGAAGTGGGTGAGCAGTTCTTC. Translation: CASTRGIEVGEQFF. The rearrangement uses TRBV6-5 and TRBJ2-1; TRBD1 agrees at 7 bases. The J segment lost 9 bases and the V segment lost 7 bases, leaving 12 bases of the junction unmatched. From germline, CDR1 is MNHEY and CDR2 SVGAGI. The CDR3 runs 14 residues.

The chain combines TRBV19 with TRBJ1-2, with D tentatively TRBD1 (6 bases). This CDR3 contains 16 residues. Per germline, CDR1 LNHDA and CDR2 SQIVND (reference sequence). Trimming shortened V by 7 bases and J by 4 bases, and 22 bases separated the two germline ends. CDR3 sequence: CASIPTFEGGSYGYTF. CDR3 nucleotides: TGTGCCAGTATTCCTACCTTCGAGGGGGGCTCCTATGGCTACACCTTC.

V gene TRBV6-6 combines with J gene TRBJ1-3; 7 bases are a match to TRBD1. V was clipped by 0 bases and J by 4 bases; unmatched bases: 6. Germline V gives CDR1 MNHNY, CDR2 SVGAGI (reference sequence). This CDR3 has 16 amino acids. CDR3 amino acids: CASSYSTQGEGNTIYF. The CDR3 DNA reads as TGTGCCAGCAGTTACTCGACCCAGGGGGAAGGAAACACCATATATTTT.

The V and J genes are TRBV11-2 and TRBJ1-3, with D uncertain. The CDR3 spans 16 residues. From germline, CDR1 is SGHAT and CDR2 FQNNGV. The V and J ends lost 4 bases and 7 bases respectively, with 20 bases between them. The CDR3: CASSSLPLGGSNTIYF. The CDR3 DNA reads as TGTGCCAGCAGCTCACTCCCCTTGGGAGGGTCCAACACCATATATTTT.

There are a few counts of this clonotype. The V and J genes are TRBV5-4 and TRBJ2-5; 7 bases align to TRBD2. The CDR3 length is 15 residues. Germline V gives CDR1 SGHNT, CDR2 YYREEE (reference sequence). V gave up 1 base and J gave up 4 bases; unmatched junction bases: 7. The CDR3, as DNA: TGTGCCAGCAGCTTGTGGGGAGGGTCGGGAGAGACCCAGTACTTC. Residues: CASSLWGGSGETQYF.

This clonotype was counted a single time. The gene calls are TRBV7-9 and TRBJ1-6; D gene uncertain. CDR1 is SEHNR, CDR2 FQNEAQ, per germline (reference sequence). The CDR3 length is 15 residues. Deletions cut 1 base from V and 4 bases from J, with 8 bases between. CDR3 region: CASSLGADYNSPLHF. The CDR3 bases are TGTGCCAGCAGCTTAGGGGCCGATTATAATTCACCCCTCCACTTT.

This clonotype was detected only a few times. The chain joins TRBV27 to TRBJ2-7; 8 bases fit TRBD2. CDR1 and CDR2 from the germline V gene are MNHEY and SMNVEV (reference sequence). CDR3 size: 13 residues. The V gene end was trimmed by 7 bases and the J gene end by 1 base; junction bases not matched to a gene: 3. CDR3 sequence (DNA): TGTGCCAGCACGGGGGGGCAGTCCTACGAGCAGTACTTC. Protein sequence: CASTGGQSYEQYF.

In DNA form, the CDR3 reads TGTGCCAGCACCGATGGACAGTCTACCGGCTACACCTTC. Residues: CASTDGQSTGYTF. The chain has TRBV7-4 and TRBJ1-2; D is possibly TRBD1 (6 bases). Germline CDR1 is SGHVT and CDR2 is SQSDAQ. The CDR3 extends over 13 amino acids. With 7 bases removed from V and 8 bases from J, the gap between germline ends came to 17 bases.

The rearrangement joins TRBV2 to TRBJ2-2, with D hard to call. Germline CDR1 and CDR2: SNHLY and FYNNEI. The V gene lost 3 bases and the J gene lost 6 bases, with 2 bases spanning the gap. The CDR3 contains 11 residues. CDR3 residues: CASSDPGELFF. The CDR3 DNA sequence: TGTGCCAGCAGTGATCCCGGGGAGCTGTTTTTT.

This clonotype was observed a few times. CDR3 in DNA: TGTGCCAGCAGCCCCGGGACTACCTCCTTCACAGATACGCAGTATTTT. Translating gives CASSPGTTSFTDTQYF. The chain recombines TRBV7-8 with TRBJ2-3; 7 bases align to TRBD2. The CDR3 runs to 16 residues. V gave up 5 bases and J gave up 2 bases; unmatched junction bases: 10. From germline, CDR1 is SGHVS and CDR2 FQNEAQ.

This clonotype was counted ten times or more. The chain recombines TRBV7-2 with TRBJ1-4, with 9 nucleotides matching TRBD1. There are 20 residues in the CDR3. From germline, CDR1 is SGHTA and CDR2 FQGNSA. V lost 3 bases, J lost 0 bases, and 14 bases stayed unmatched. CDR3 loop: CASSLGQGFRHLTTNEKLFF. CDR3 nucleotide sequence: TGTGCCAGCAGCTTGGGACAGGGCTTTCGACACCTCACAACTAATGAAAAACTGTTTTTT.

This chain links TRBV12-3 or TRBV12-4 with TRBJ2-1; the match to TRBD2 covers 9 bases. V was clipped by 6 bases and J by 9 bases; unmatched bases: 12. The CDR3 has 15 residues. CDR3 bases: TGTGCCAGCAGCCCCGGACTAGCGCTTAACAGTGAGCAGTTCTTC. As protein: CASSPGLALNSEQFF.

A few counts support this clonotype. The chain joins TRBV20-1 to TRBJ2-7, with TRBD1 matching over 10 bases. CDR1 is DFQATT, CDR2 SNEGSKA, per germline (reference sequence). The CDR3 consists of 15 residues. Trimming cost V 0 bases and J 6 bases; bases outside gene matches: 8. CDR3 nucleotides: TGCAGTGCTAGAGATCACGGGACAGGGGTACTCGAGCAGTACTTC. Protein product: CSARDHGTGVLEQYF.